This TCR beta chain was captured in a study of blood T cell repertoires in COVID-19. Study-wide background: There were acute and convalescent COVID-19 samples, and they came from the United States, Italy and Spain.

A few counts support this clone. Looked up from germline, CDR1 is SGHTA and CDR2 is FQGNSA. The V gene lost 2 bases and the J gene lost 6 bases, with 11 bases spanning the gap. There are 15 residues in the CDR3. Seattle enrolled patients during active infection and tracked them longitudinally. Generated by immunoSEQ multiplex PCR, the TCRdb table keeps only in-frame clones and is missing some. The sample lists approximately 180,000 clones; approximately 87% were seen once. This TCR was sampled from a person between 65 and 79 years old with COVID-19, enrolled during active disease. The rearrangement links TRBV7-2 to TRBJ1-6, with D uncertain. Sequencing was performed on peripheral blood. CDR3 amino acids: CASSLPPGSNSPLHF. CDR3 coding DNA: TGTGCCAGCAGCTTACCGCCCGGGTCTAATTCACCCCTCCACTTT.